This TCR beta chain emerged from a study of Tregs in tolerant kidney transplant recipients. In regard to this clone: Its antigen is not identified. Within the sample, other DNA sequences also encode this same CDR3.

Thawed PBMCs were FACS-sorted into unstimulated CD4+CD25+CD127- regulatory T cells, CD4+CD25- non-regulatory cells, CD4 and CD8 cells. J was trimmed by 3 bases and V by 1 base; bases with no gene match: 4. This CDR3 region has 15 residues. From germline, CDR1 is SGHRS and CDR2 YFSETQ. Notes on the study in general: The most relevant donor-specific Treg TCRbeta repertoire apparently came from expansion with activated donor B cells.

The table came from immunoSEQ multiplex PCR; TCRdb's copy has only in-frame clones and leaves some out. The sample includes approximately 260,000 clones, more than 65% of them seen just once. Sample: CD4+ T cells from blood. V and J are TRBV5-1 and TRBJ2-7, with TRBD2 matching 10 bases. The clonotype originates from a human donor in good health. The CDR3 coding sequence is TGCGCCAGCAGCTTGTCTAGCGGGGGTAACTACGAGCAGTACTTC. Translation gives CASSLSSGGNYEQYF.